The TCR beta chain under discussion was sequenced for a study of blood T cell repertoires in COVID-19. Background on the study: From the United States, Italy and Spain came samples of acute and convalescent COVID-19. The analysed material was cDNA or gDNA that came from T cells, B-cell-depleted T cells, or PBMCs.

Methods used by the authors: Reference gene primer amplification yielded estimated nucleated cell counts. Some clones are missing from TCRdb's copy, which holds only in-frame ones; the method was immunoSEQ multiplex PCR. That table furnishes V, J and clone size, whereas the DNA furnished D and trimming. Found here are about 62,000 clones, around 87% of them singletons; the top ten hold 3.5% to 5%. With 5 bases removed from V and 3 bases from J, the gap between germline ends came to 8 bases. Looked up from germline, CDR1 is MNHEY and CDR2 is SVGAGI. There are 12 residues in the CDR3. The receptor's source is a human donor in a cohort sampled during active COVID-19. The sequenced material came from peripheral blood. The V and J genes are TRBV6-5 and TRBJ2-7; the D gene is possibly TRBD1 (5 bases). The CDR3 here is CASSKGIYEQYF. In DNA form, the CDR3 reads TGTGCCAGCAGTAAGGGGATCTACGAGCAGTACTTC.